Each of the 8 T cell receptor beta chains below was sequenced from the same sample in a study of technical replicates of blood from several donors (dated by TCRdb to between 2016 and 2019). Library preparation employed the immunoSEQ multiplex PCR assay. Imported from immuneACCESS, the table was reduced by TCRdb to in-frame sequences with V and J called. These copies leave out some clones; in studies compared against another copy, an unresolved V gene accounts for under half, and the cause of the remainder is not known. This sample comprises tens of thousands of clones, around nine tenths of them detected only once. The biggest ten clones account for over 4% of the sample. Sequenced sample: PBMCs. The receptors come from a human donor in good health. Some clones in this sample may be carry-over from other donors' samples.

This chain links TRBV2 with TRBJ1-5; possibly TRBD1 for D (5 bases). Trimming cost V 3 bases and J 0 bases, with 9 bases left between them. CDR3 length equals 15 residues. The germline CDR1 and CDR2 sequences are SNHLY and FYNNEI. This chain's CDR3 is CASSEEGYSNQPQHF. DNA for the CDR3: TGTGCCAGCAGTGAGGAGGGGTATAGCAATCAGCCCCAGCATTTT.

The chain joins TRBV30 to TRBJ2-2; 9 bases match TRBD2. The CDR3 consists of 16 residues. V was pared by 0 bases and J by 7 bases, with 9 bases of the junction left unmatched. Germline lookup yields CDR1 GTSNPN and CDR2 SVGIG (reference sequence). This CDR3 reads CAWSVALAGAGGELFF. CDR3 DNA sequence: TGTGCCTGGAGTGTAGCGTTAGCGGGAGCGGGCGGGGAGCTGTTTTTT.

The V gene is TRBV7-2, the J gene TRBJ2-1; D is unresolved. The germline V gene encodes CDR1 SGHTA and CDR2 FQGNSA. The CDR3 loop spans 13 amino acids. The germline V and J ends were trimmed by 5 bases and 7 bases, with 12 bases remaining between them. The CDR3 sequence: CASSPQAGNEQFF. The CDR3 DNA sequence: TGTGCCAGCAGCCCCCAGGCTGGGAATGAGCAGTTCTTC. Looking up the rest from reference TRBV7-2 and TRBJ2-1 gives the full variable domain: GAGVSQSPSNKVTEKGKDVELRCDPISGHTALYWYRQSLGQGLEFLIYFQGNSAPDKSGLPSDRFSAERTGGSVSTLTIQRTQQEDSAVYLCASSPQAGNEQFFGPGTRLTVL.

This sequence joins TRBV2 and TRBJ2-4; 8 positions agree with TRBD2. Trimming cost V 1 base and J 6 bases; bases outside gene matches: 5. The CDR3 totals 15 residues. Germline V gene lookup returns CDR1 SNHLY and CDR2 FYNNEI. The CDR3 loop is CASSEVGGARNIQYF. In DNA form, the CDR3 reads TGTGCCAGCAGTGAAGTCGGGGGGGCACGAAACATTCAGTACTTC.

The rearrangement links TRBV4-2 to TRBJ2-1; the match to TRBD2 covers 7 bases. The CDR3 is 14 residues long. CDR1 and CDR2 from the germline V gene are LGHNA and YNFKEQ. V trimming: 2 bases; J trimming: 8 bases; junction bases outside the gene matches: 6. This chain's CDR3 is CASSQMTSSYEQFF. As DNA, the CDR3 is TGTGCCAGCAGCCAAATGACTAGCAGCTATGAGCAGTTCTTC.

The chain links TRBV4-3 to TRBJ1-4, with 11 positions matching TRBD1. J gave up 7 bases and V 2 bases, and 6 bases lay outside the gene matches. In germline, CDR1 is LGHNA, CDR2 YSLEER. The CDR3 loop spans 16 amino acids. This CDR3 reads CASSQNYGTGGEKLFF. The CDR3 DNA is TGCGCCAGCAGCCAAAACTACGGGACAGGGGGTGAAAAACTGTTTTTT.

The rearrangement joins TRBV6-6 to TRBJ2-1; TRBD2 might be the D (7 bases). Trimming removed 2 bases at V and 7 bases at J, with 12 bases between. This CDR3 spans 14 amino acids. The germline gives CDR1 MNHNY, CDR2 SVGAGI (reference sequence). Written as DNA, the CDR3 is TGTGCCAGCAGTTACGGGGGGGCTGGGAATGAGCAGTTCTTC. Amino acids: CASSYGGAGNEQFF.

V gene TRBV30 combines with J gene TRBJ2-1; a weak D match, TRBD2 (7 bases). This CDR3 is 13 amino acids long. Germline V gives CDR1 GTSNPN, CDR2 SVGIG (reference sequence). Trimming took 3 bases from V and 8 from J, leaving 14 bases between them. Here the CDR3 reads CAWSPGGHHEQFF. The CDR3 coding sequence is TGTGCCTGGAGCCCCGGGGGGCACCATGAGCAGTTCTTC.